Described below is a single T cell receptor beta chain sequence and its context. The antigen is not known. The sample is drawn from a study of blood T cells in healthy people across ages. Primed by a sample-barcoded 5' primer and a J-beta primer mix, a second PCR proceeded for about 6 to 12 cycles. One entry per CDR3 protein results from TCRdb running MiXCR on the 5' RACE reads. The sample records about a million distinct CDR3 sequences, about 48% being singletons. Regarding the study as a whole: As age increased, TCR beta diversity per million T cells fell in a roughly linear fashion.

Germline lookup yields CDR1 MNHEY and CDR2 SMNVEV (reference sequence). CDR3 size: 15 residues. Healthy individuals of Caucasian origin from Russia, aged 6 to 90, served as donors. The clonotype originates from a man between 25 and 39 years old in good health. The rearrangement joins TRBV27 to TRBJ2-5; D uncertain. The DNA end favors TRBJ2-7, so the J call may be wrong. The sequenced material came from blood. Written as DNA, the CDR3 is TGTGCCAGCAGTTCCACCCAGAGAGTGTACCACGAGCAGTACTTC. Protein: CASSSTQRVYHEQYF.